These 5 T cell receptor beta chains share one sample of origin, sequenced in a study of T cell changes during pregnancy in multiple sclerosis. Profiled with immunoSEQ multiplex PCR; TCRdb holds only in-frame clones, not every one. The sample contains roughly 70,000 clones, approximately 90% of which appear only once. The sample in question was peripheral blood, obtained before pregnancy. The receptors derive from a female donor with multiple sclerosis, enrolled in a pregnancy study.

V gene TRBV6-1 combines with J gene TRBJ2-3; the D gene is possibly TRBD2 (5 bases). Germline V gives CDR1 MNHNS, CDR2 SASEGT. The V gene lost 4 bases and the J gene lost 2 bases, with 10 bases spanning the gap. This CDR3 is 14 amino acids long. Written as DNA, the CDR3 is TGTGCCAGCAGTGCGGGGTCCGACACAGATACGCAGTATTTT. Protein sequence: CASSAGSDTDTQYF.

The chain employs TRBV27 and TRBJ1-1; D gene uncertain. Germline V CDR1 and CDR2: MNHEY, SMNVEV (reference sequence). This CDR3 has 12 amino acids. The ends were cut back, 10 bases at V and 8 bases at J, with 17 bases in the middle. This chain's CDR3 is CATTGHAGEAFF. In DNA, the CDR3 is TGTGCCACGACTGGGCATGCGGGAGAAGCTTTCTTT.

CDR3 DNA sequence: TGCGCCAGCAGCCAAGAGGCAGATTCGGGGAACACCATATATTTT. This gives the protein CASSQEADSGNTIYF. The chain links TRBV4-1 to TRBJ1-3; D is undetermined. Trimming cost V 0 bases and J 7 bases, with 13 bases left between them. The CDR3 runs to 15 residues. The germline CDR1 and CDR2 sequences are MGHRA and YSYEKL.

V gene TRBV7-6 combines with J gene TRBJ1-4; 7 nucleotides align to TRBD1. The CDR3 covers 16 residues. Trimming removed 5 bases from V and 3 bases from J; junction bases left unmatched: 9. CDR1 is SGHVS, CDR2 FNYEAQ, per germline. The CDR3 loop is CASSHPGTDANEKLFF. The CDR3 nucleotides are TGTGCCAGCAGCCACCCCGGGACAGATGCTAATGAAAAACTGTTTTTT.

This clone was detected only once. This rearrangement joins TRBV10-3 to TRBJ2-7; 7 bases match TRBD2. The V gene's germline CDR1 is ENHRY and CDR2 SYGVKD. This CDR3 spans 19 amino acids. V dropped 8 bases and J dropped 5; count of bases not matched to a gene: 27. The CDR3 sequence: CAIGLREGLRAGGLHEQYF. As DNA, the CDR3 is TGTGCCATCGGGTTACGAGAGGGACTACGCGCCGGGGGGTTGCACGAGCAGTACTTC.